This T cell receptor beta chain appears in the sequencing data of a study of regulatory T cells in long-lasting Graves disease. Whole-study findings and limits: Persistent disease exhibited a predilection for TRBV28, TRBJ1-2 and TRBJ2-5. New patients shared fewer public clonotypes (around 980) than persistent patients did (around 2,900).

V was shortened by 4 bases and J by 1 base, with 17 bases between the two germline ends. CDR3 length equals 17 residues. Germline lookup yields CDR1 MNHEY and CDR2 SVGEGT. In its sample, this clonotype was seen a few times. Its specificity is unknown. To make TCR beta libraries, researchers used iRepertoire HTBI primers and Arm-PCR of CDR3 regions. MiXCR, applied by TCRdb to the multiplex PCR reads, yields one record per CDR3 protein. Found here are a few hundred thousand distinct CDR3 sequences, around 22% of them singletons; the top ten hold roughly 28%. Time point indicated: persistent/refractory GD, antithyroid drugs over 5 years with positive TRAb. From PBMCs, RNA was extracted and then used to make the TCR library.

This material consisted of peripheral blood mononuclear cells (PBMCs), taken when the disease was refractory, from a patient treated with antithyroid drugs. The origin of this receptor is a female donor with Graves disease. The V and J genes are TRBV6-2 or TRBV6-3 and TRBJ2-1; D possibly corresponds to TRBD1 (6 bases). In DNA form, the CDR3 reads TGTGCCAGCAGTTCCATAAGGACAGCGATATCCTACAATGAGCAGTTCTTC. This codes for CASSSIRTAISYNEQFF.